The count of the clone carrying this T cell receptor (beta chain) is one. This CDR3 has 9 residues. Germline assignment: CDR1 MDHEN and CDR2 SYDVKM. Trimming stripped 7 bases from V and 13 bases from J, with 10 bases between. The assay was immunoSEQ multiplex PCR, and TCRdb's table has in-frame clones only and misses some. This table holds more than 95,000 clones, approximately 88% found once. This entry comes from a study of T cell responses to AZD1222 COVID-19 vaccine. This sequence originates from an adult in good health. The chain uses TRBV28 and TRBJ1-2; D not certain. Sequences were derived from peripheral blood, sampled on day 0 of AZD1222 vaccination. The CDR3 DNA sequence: TGTGCCAGCACTCATCCCCCCACCTTC. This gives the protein CASTHPPTF.